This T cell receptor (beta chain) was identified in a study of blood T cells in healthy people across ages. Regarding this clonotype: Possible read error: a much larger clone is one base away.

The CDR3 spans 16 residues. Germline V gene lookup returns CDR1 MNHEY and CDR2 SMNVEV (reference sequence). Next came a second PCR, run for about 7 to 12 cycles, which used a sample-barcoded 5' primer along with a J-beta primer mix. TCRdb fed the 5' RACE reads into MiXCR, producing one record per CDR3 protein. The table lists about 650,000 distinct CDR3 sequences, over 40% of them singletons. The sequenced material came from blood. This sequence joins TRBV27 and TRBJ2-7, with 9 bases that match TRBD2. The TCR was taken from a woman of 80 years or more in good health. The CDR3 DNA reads TGTGCCGGCAGTTTGTGGGGACTAGCTCTCCATTACGAGCAGTACTTC. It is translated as CAGSLWGLALHYEQYF.